Below, 8 T cell receptor beta chains from the same sample are listed, as sequenced in a study of blood T cell repertoires in COVID-19. Here immunoSEQ multiplex PCR was the method, and the copy in TCRdb shows in-frame clones only, minus some. Found here are about 190,000 clones, less than 80% of them singletons; the top ten hold around an eighth. Material for sequencing was peripheral blood. These receptors all come from a man aged 50 to 60 who had recovered from COVID-19.

The V and J genes are TRBV3-1 (or the pseudogene TRBV3-2) and TRBJ1-1; 10 nucleotides agree with TRBD1. CDR3 length: 21 residues. The junction had 16 bases not matched to a gene; V was cut back by 0 bases and J by 0 bases. In germline, CDR1 is LGHDT, CDR2 YNNKEL (reference sequence). CDR3: CASSQEIRTGGSTTLNTEAFF. The CDR3 DNA reads as TGTGCCAGCAGCCAAGAGATTCGGACAGGGGGATCAACCACTTTGAACACTGAAGCTTTCTTT.

The chain has TRBV4-3 and TRBJ1-6; D ambiguous. Trimming took 0 bases from V and 5 from J, leaving 8 bases between them. The CDR3 spans 15 residues. Germline assignment: CDR1 LGHNA and CDR2 YSLEER. The chain's CDR3 is CASSQDSGNNSPLHF. The CDR3 region has the DNA TGCGCCAGCAGCCAAGATTCGGGAAATAATTCACCCCTCCACTTT.

This clone was detected only once. This chain links TRBV5-6 with TRBJ2-4; D may be TRBD2 (5 bases). Germline CDR1 reads SGHDT; CDR2 reads YYEEEE. V gave up 0 bases and J gave up 1 base, with 20 bases separating them. CDR3 length: 19 residues. The CDR3 DNA follows: TGTGCCAGCAGCTTGGGAGTGGGTGGAGGTGATGGGGCCAAAAACATTCAGTACTTC. Its protein is CASSLGVGGGDGAKNIQYF.

This clone rates as medium-sized. The chain recombines TRBV9 with TRBJ2-7; 9 bases agree with TRBD1. Germline V CDR1 and CDR2: SGDLS, YYNGEE. This CDR3 is built from 13 residues. V shed 4 bases and J 6 bases; nucleotides not matched to a gene: 5. CDR3 region: CASSPTTGGEQYF. The CDR3 nucleotides are TGTGCCAGCAGCCCTACGACAGGGGGCGAGCAGTACTTC.

The rearrangement uses TRBV5-1 and TRBJ2-2; 7 positions match TRBD2. The CDR3 loop spans 17 amino acids. The trim removed 7 bases at V and 1 base at J, leaving 13 bases unmatched. CDR1 and CDR2 from the germline V gene are SGHRS and YFSETQ. The CDR3 nucleotides are TGCGCCAGCTACCCTGTTTTGACGGGGGGGAACACCGGGGAGCTGTTTTTT. Amino acid sequence: CASYPVLTGGNTGELFF.

This clone was found once. V is TRBV6-5 and J is TRBJ1-6; a possible D gene is TRBD1 (5 bases). CDR3 length: 15 residues. Trimming left V 5 bases short and J 0 bases short, with 8 bases between. Germline CDR1 reads MNHEY; CDR2 reads SVGAGI. CDR3 residues: CASSPDSSYNSPLHF. CDR3 in DNA: TGTGCCAGCAGTCCCGACAGCTCCTATAATTCACCCCTCCACTTT.

Only a few counts were recorded for this clone. The gene calls are TRBV30 and TRBJ2-7; 9 nucleotides align to TRBD1. V gave up 5 bases and J gave up 3 bases; unmatched junction bases: 5. Looked up from germline, CDR1 is GTSNPN and CDR2 is SVGIG (reference sequence). The CDR3 length is 13 residues. The CDR3 region has the DNA TGTGCCTGGGAGGGACAGGGAGGCTACGAGCAGTACTTC. Its protein product is CAWEGQGGYEQYF. Variable domain in full (rest from reference TRBV30 and TRBJ2-7): SQTIHQWPATLVQPVGSPLSLECTVEGTSNPNLYWYRQAAGRGLQLLFYSVGIGQISSEVPQNLSASRPQDRQFILSSKKLLLSDSGFYLCAWEGQGGYEQYFGPGTRLTVT.

This clone occurred a few times. This chain uses TRBV5-1 with TRBJ2-3; TRBD2 matches at 8 bases. Unmatched junction bases numbered 4, after V lost 5 bases and J lost 5 bases. CDR1 and CDR2 (germline): SGHRS, YFSETQ. The CDR3 is 13 amino acids. As DNA, the CDR3 is TGCGCCAGCAGGGCGGGACTAGGAGATACGCAGTATTTT. Encoded protein: CASRAGLGDTQYF.